This is a list of T cell receptor beta chains from one sample in a study of shared clonotypes between healthy human individuals. Measured with immunoSEQ multiplex PCR; TCRdb has only the in-frame clones, and not every one. The sample has 110,000 or so clones, about 63% seen once. Sequencing used memory CD8+ T cells sorted from blood. The source is a woman aged 25 to 45 in good health. Each CDR3 is given with its conserved first and last residue. A D gene is named only where the DNA matches it firmly. Rows give clone size only sometimes, using once, few, many, or a class for an expanded clone.

cdr3_nt cdr3_aa j_call d_call clone_size v_call
TGTGCCAGCGTGGGGGGACAGAACTACGAGCAGTACTTC CASVGGQNYEQYF TRBJ2-7 . . TRBV6-1
TGTGCCAGCAGCTTGAATGGACTAGCCGGCACCGGGGAGCTGTTTTTT CASSLNGLAGTGELFF TRBJ2-2 TRBD2 . TRBV11-3
TGTGCCAGCAGCTTAATAGGACTAGCTCCGCAGTATTTT CASSLIGLAPQYF TRBJ2-3 TRBD2 . TRBV7-3
TGTGCCAGCAGTGGGACAGAGGATCAGCCCCAGCATTTT CASSGTEDQPQHF TRBJ1-5 . few TRBV2
TGTGCCAGCAGAGGGACAGCGTCAAATGGCTACACCTTC CASRGTASNGYTF TRBJ1-2 TRBD1 . TRBV2
TGCGCCAGCAGCCAAAGTGTGGGGAACACTGAAGCTTTCTTT CASSQSVGNTEAFF TRBJ1-1 . . TRBV4-1
TGTGCCAGCAGCCGCGACAGGGTTACTTACGAGCAGTACTTC CASSRDRVTYEQYF TRBJ2-7 TRBD1 . TRBV7-2
TGTGCCAGCAGTGAAGTAGTGGGAGGCGAGCAGTACTTC CASSEVVGGEQYF TRBJ2-7 . few TRBV25-1
TGCAGCGTTGGGACAGGGGAGGATGGGCCCCAGCATTTT CSVGTGEDGPQHF TRBJ1-5 TRBD1 many TRBV29-1
TGTGCCAGCAGTGACACGACGGGGCACACAGATACGCAGTATTTT CASSDTTGHTDTQYF TRBJ2-3 . once TRBV6-4
TGTGCCAGCAGTGAAGGATCGGCAGGGGGGTACGAGCAGTACTTC CASSEGSAGGYEQYF TRBJ2-7 . few TRBV25-1
TGTGCCAGTAGCGGGGGGGAAAGCACAGATACGCAGTATTTT CASSGGESTDTQYF TRBJ2-3 TRBD2 . TRBV19
TGTGCCAGCAGCTTAAGTAGTTTCCGGGGACTAGGCTACGAGCAGTACTTC CASSLSSFRGLGYEQYF TRBJ2-7 TRBD2 . TRBV7-6
TGTGCCAGTAGTCCGGGGAGCGGCTACGAGCAGTACTTC CASSPGSGYEQYF TRBJ2-7 . . TRBV19
TGTGCCAGCAGTTCGGACTACAACTATGGCTACACCTTC CASSSDYNYGYTF TRBJ1-2 . . TRBV28
TGTGCCAGCAGCCGGGGACGGAGTGGGACCCAGTACTTC CASSRGRSGTQYF TRBJ2-5 . . TRBV7-2
TGTGCCAGCAGCCTAGGACTTTCCTACGAGCAGTACTTC CASSLGLSYEQYF TRBJ2-7 . . TRBV7-6
TGTGCCAGCAGTTTATCTGGCGTGGAGAGGTTCAATGAGCAGTTCTTC CASSLSGVERFNEQFF TRBJ2-1 . . TRBV27
TGTGCCAGCAGCTTAGGGCGGGGGGCCTACGAGCAGTACTTC CASSLGRGAYEQYF TRBJ2-7 TRBD2 . TRBV7-7
TGTGCCAGCTCAACCGGGACAGGGGGCTCCAATCAGCCCCAGCATTTT CASSTGTGGSNQPQHF TRBJ1-5 TRBD1 few TRBV18
TGCGCCAGCAGCTCCTCAGGGGAGGAAGAAAAACTGTTTTTT CASSSSGEEEKLFF TRBJ1-4 . . TRBV5-1
TGTGCCAGCAGTGTACGACAGGGGAATCAGCCCCAGCATTTT CASSVRQGNQPQHF TRBJ1-5 TRBD1 few TRBV2
TGTGCCAGCCAGGGACTAGCGGAGGGGCCCTACGAGCAGTACTTC CASQGLAEGPYEQYF TRBJ2-7 TRBD2 . TRBV28
TGTGCCAGCAGTGCTGGACATAGCTCTGGGGCCAACGTCCTGACTTTC CASSAGHSSGANVLTF TRBJ2-6 . many TRBV25-1
TGTGCCAGCAGGTCCGACAGGTCCTACGAGCAGTACTTC CASRSDRSYEQYF TRBJ2-7 . . TRBV7-9
TGTGCCAGCAGTTCCGGAGGACAGGGGAGATATGGCTACACCTTC CASSSGGQGRYGYTF TRBJ1-2 TRBD1 . TRBV27
TGTGCCAGCAGTGGGACCGACAGAAGCTCCTACGAGCAGTACTTC CASSGTDRSSYEQYF TRBJ2-7 . . TRBV6-1
TGTGCCAGCAGCTTAGCGGATCAAGGGCTATCTGGAAACACCATATATTTT CASSLADQGLSGNTIYF TRBJ1-3 . . TRBV7-6
TGTGCCAGTAGTGCCTCTAGCGGGAAACCCAATGAGCAGTTCTTC CASSASSGKPNEQFF TRBJ2-1 TRBD2 . TRBV19
TGCAGTGCTATCTCCAATGAGCAGTTCTTC CSAISNEQFF TRBJ2-1 . . TRBV20-1
TGTGCCAGCAGCTTATCCGTGGTCTCTGGAAACACCATATATTTT CASSLSVVSGNTIYF TRBJ1-3 . once TRBV7-6
TGTGCCAGCAAGGGGCAAGCGAAGTACGAGCAGTACTTC CASKGQAKYEQYF TRBJ2-7 . few TRBV2
TGTGCCAGTAGTGCAGGGGCTAATCAGCCCCAGCATTTT CASSAGANQPQHF TRBJ1-5 . . TRBV19
TGTGCCAGCAGCTTAGGGGCCGACGTGGGTACGCAGTATTTT CASSLGADVGTQYF TRBJ2-3 . once TRBV7-2
TGCGCCAGCAGCCCAGAGGTGGGTAGCAATCAGCCCCAGCATTTT CASSPEVGSNQPQHF TRBJ1-5 . . TRBV4-1
TGTGCCAGCAATAGATATAGCTCCTACAATGAGCAGTTCTTC CASNRYSSYNEQFF TRBJ2-1 . once TRBV2
TGTGCCACAGGTCCTAGCTCCTACAATGAGCAGTTCTTC CATGPSSYNEQFF TRBJ2-1 . . TRBV25-1
TGTGCCAGTAGTACGGGACTCCGAGGCGATGAGCAGTTCTTC CASSTGLRGDEQFF TRBJ2-1 . once TRBV19
TGTGCCAGCAGTGACGGGGCTAGCGGGAGCTATGAGCAGTTCTTC CASSDGASGSYEQFF TRBJ2-1 TRBD2 few TRBV6-4
TGTGCCAGCAGTCCCGCCCGGGGAGATACGCAGTATTTT CASSPARGDTQYF TRBJ2-3 . . TRBV27